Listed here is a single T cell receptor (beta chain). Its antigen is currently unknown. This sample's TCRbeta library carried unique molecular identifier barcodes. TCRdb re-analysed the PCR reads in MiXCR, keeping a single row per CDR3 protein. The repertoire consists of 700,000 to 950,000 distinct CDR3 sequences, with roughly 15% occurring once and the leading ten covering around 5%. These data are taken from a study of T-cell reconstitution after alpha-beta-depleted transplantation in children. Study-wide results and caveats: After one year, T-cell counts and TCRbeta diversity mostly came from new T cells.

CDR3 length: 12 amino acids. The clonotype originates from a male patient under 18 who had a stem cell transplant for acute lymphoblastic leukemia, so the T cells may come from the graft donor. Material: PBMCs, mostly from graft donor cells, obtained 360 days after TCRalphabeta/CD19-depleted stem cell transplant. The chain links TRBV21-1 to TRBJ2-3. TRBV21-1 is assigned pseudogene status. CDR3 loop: CASSKEVNTQYF. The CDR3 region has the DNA TGTGCCAGCAGCAAAGAAGTGAATACGCAGTATTTT.